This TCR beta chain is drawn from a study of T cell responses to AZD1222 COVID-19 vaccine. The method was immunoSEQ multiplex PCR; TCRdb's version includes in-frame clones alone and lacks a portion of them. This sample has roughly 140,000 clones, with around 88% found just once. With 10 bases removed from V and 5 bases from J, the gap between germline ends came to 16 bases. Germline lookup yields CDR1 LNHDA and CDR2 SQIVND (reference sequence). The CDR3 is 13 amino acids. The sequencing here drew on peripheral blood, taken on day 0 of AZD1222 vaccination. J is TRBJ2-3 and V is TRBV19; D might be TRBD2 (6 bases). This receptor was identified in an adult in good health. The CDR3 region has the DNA TGTGCCACCATGGGGGGAGGTATAGATACGCAGTATTTT. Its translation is CATMGGGIDTQYF.